Below are 2 T cell receptor beta chains sequenced from a single sample in a study of blood T cell repertoires in COVID-19. Sequenced by immunoSEQ multiplex PCR; TCRdb stores in-frame clones only, minus some. The sample has about 98,000 clones; 82% are singletons. The sample consisted of peripheral blood. Receptors originate from an older man with acute or convalescent COVID-19.

Only a few counts were recorded for this clone. This sequence joins TRBV6-5 and TRBJ1-1; D is unresolved. The CDR3 is 16 residues long. Germline CDR1 reads MNHEY; CDR2 reads SVGAGI. Trimming took 2 bases from V and 0 from J, leaving 13 bases between them. In DNA form, the CDR3 reads TGTGCCAGCAGTTACGGGTTCGTGGGAGTGAACACTGAAGCTTTCTTT. Translating it yields CASSYGFVGVNTEAFF.

This clone was seen more than once but under ten times. The V and J genes are TRBV5-1 and TRBJ2-7; 10 bases agree with TRBD1. In germline, CDR1 is SGHRS, CDR2 YFSETQ. The CDR3 is 13 residues long. Trimming took 4 bases from V and 7 from J; bases not matched to a gene: 5. CDR3 nucleotide sequence: TGCGCCAGCAGCACAGACAGGGGGCGAGAGCAGTACTTC. This sequence encodes CASSTDRGREQYF.